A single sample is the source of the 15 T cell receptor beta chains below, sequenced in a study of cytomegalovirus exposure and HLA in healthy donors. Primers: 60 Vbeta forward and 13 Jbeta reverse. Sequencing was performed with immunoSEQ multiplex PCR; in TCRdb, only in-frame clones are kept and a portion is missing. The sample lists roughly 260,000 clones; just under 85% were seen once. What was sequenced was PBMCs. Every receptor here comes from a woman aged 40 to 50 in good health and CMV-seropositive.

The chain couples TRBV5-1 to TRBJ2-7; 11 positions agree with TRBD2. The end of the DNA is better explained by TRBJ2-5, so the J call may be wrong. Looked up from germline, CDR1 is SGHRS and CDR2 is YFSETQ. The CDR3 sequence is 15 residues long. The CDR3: CASSFSLAGGETQYF. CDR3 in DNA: TGCGCCAGCAGCTTCAGTCTAGCGGGAGGAGAGACCCAGTACTTC.

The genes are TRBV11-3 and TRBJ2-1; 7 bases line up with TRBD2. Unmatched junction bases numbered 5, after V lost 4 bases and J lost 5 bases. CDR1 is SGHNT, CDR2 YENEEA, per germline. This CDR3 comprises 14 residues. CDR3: CASSSQRGDNEQFF. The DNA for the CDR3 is TGTGCCAGCAGCTCCCAGCGGGGAGACAATGAGCAGTTCTTC.

CDR3 loop: CASSEADSNYGYTF. In DNA form, the CDR3 reads TGTGCCAGCAGTGAAGCCGACAGTAACTATGGCTACACCTTC. This chain links TRBV2 with TRBJ1-2, with D perhaps TRBD1 (5 bases). The CDR3 spans 14 residues. The V gene lost 0 bases and the J gene lost 1 base, with 6 bases spanning the gap. CDR1 and CDR2 from the germline V gene are SNHLY and FYNNEI.

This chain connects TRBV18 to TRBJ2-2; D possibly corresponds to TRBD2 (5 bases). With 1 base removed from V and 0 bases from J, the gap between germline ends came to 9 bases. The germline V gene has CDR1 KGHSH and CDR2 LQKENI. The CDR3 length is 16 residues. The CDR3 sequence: CASSPLRTSNTGELFF. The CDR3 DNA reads TGTGCCAGCTCACCACTAAGGACTTCGAACACCGGGGAGCTGTTTTTT.

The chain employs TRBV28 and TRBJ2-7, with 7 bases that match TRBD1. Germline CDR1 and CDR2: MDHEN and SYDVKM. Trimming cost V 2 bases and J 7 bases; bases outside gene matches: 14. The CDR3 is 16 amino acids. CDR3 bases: TGTGCCAGCAGTTTACCCACAGGGGTGGAAGGGGCTGAGCAGTACTTC. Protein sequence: CASSLPTGVEGAEQYF.

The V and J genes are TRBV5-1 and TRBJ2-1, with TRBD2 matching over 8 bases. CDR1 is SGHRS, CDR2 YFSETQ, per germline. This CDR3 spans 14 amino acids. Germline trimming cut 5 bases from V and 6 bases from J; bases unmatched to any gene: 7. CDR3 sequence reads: CASSYQAGVNEQFF. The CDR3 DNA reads TGCGCCAGCAGTTATCAAGCGGGAGTCAATGAGCAGTTCTTC.

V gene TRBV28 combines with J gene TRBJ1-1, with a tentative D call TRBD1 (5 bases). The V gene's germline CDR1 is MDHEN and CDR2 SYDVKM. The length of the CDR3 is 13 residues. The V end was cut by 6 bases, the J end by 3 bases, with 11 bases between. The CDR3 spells CASSSGGDTEAFF. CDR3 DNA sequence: TGTGCCAGCAGCTCTGGAGGGGACACTGAAGCTTTCTTT.

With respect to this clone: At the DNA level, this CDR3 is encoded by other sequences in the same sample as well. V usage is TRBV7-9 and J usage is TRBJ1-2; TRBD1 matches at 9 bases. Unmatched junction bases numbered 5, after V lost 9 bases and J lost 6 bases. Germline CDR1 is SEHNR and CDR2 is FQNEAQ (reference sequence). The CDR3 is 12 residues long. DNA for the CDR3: TGTGCCAGTACCACAGGGGGCGATGGCTACACCTTC. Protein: CASTTGGDGYTF.

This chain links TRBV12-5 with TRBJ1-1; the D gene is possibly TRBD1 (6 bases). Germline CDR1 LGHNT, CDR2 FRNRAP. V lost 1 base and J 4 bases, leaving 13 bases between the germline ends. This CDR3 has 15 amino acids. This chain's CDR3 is CASGLAFWGPTEAFF. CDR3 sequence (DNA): TGTGCTAGTGGTTTGGCTTTTTGGGGGCCCACTGAAGCTTTCTTT.

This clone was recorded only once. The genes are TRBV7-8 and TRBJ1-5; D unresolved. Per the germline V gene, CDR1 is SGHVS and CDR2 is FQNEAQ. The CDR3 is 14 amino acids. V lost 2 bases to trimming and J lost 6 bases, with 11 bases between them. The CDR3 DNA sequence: TGTGCCAGCAGCTTAACTCAAACTAGTCAGCCCCAGCATTTT. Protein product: CASSLTQTSQPQHF. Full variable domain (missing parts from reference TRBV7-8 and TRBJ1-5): GAGVSQSPRYKVAKRGQDVALRCDPISGHVSLFWYQQALGQGPEFLTYFQNEAQLDKSGLPSDRFFAERPEGSVSTLKIQRTQQEDSAVYLCASSLTQTSQPQHFGDGTRLSIL.

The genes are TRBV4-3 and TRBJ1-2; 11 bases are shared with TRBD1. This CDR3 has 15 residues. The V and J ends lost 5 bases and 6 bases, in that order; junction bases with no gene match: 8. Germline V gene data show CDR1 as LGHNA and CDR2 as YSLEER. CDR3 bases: TGCGCCAGCAGCGACCGGAGGACAGGGGGCGATGGCTACACCTTC. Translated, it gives CASSDRRTGGDGYTF.

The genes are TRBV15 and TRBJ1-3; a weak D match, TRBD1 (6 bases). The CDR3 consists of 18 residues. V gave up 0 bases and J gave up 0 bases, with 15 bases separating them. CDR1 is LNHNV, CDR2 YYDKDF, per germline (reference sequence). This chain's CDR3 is CATSREPLQGHSGNTIYF. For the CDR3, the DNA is TGTGCCACCAGCAGAGAACCTCTACAGGGACACTCTGGAAACACCATATATTTT.

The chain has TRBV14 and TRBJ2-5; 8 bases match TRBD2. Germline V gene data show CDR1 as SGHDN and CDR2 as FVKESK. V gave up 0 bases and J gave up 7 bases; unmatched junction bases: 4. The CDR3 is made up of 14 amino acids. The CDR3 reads CASSQDSGGGTQYF. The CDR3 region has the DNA TGTGCCAGCAGCCAAGATTCCGGGGGGGGGACCCAGTACTTC. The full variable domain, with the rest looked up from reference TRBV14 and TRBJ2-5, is EAGVTQFPSHSVIEKGQTVTLRCDPISGHDNLYWYRRVMGKEIKFLLHFVKESKQDESGMPNNRFLAERTGGTYSTLKVQPAELEDSGVYFCASSQDSGGGTQYFGPGTRLLVL.

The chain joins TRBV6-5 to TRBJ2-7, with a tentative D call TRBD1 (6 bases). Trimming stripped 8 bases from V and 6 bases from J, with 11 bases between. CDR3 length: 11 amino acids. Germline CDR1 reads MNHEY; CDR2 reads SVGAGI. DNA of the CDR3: TGTGCCAGCCAACAGGGTAGCGAGCAGTACTTC. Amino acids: CASQQGSEQYF.

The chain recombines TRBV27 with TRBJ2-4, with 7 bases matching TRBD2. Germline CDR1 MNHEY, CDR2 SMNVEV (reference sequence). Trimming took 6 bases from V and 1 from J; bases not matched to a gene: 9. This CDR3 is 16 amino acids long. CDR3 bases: TGTGCCAGCAGCAGACTGGGAGGGCTGGCCAAAAACATTCAGTACTTC. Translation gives CASSRLGGLAKNIQYF.